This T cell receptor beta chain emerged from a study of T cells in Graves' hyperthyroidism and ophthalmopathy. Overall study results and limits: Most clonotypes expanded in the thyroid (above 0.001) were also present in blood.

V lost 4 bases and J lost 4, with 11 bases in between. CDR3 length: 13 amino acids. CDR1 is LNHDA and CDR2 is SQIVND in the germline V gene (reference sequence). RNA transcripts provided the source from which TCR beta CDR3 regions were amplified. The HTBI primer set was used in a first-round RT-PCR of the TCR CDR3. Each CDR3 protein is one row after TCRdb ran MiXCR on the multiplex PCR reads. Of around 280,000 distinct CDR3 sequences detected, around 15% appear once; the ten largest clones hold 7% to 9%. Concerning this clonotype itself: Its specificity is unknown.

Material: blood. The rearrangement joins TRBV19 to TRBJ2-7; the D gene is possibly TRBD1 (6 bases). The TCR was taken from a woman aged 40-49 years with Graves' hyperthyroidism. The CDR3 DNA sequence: TGTGCCAGTAGTAAGGGACAAGAATACGAGCAGTACTTC. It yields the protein CASSKGQEYEQYF.